This is a list of T cell receptor beta chains from one sample in a study of blood T cell repertoires in COVID-19. Sequencing was performed with immunoSEQ multiplex PCR; in TCRdb, only in-frame clones are kept and a portion is missing. In the table there are under 350,000 clones, more than 90% of which are singletons. Sequencing was done on a sample of PBMCs or T cells enriched from blood (not recorded which). All receptors derive from a man aged 55 to 69 who had recovered from COVID-19. Each CDR3 is given with its conserved first and last residue. A D gene is named only where the DNA matches it firmly. Rows give clone size only sometimes, using once, few, many, or a class for an expanded clone.

clone size	D gene	J gene	V gene	CDR3 protein	CDR3 DNA
NA	TRBD1	TRBJ2-1	TRBV7-2	CASSLRPGTGVNEQFF	TGTGCCAGCAGCCTAAGACCCGGGACAGGGGTAAATGAGCAGTTCTTC
NA	NA	TRBJ2-7	TRBV24-1	CAVPGVGAGEQYF	TGTGCCGTCCCGGGGGTGGGAGCGGGCGAGCAGTACTTC
once	NA	TRBJ2-7	TRBV9	CASSVESGASGYEQYF	TGTGCCAGCAGCGTAGAGTCAGGGGCGAGTGGCTACGAGCAGTACTTC
NA	TRBD1	TRBJ2-2	TRBV5-4	CASSLALGTGAITGELFF	TGTGCCAGCAGCTTGGCCCTGGGGACAGGGGCTATCACCGGGGAGCTGTTTTTT
NA	NA	TRBJ2-7	TRBV18	CASSPLGGAKLSSSYEQYF	TGTGCCAGCTCACCACTAGGGGGGGCCAAACTTTCTAGCTCCTACGAGCAGTACTTC
NA	NA	TRBJ2-3	TRBV30	CAWSVKGTDTQYF	TGTGCCTGGAGTGTTAAGGGGACAGATACGCAGTATTTT
NA	TRBD1	TRBJ1-2	TRBV4-3	CASSQDGLPRDSDGYTF	TGCGCCAGCAGCCAAGATGGCCTACCAAGGGACAGCGATGGCTACACCTTC
NA	NA	TRBJ2-5	TRBV4-2	CASSQGVTGETQYF	TGTGCCAGCAGCCAAGGGGTAACGGGGGAGACCCAGTACTTC
few	NA	TRBJ1-1	TRBV7-3	CASSPSGGGTEAFF	TGTGCCAGCAGTCCCTCGGGAGGCGGCACTGAAGCTTTCTTT
NA	NA	TRBJ2-1	TRBV6-5	CASSYGGKNEQFF	TGTGCCAGCAGTTACGGGGGCAAAAATGAGCAGTTCTTC
NA	NA	TRBJ1-6	TRBV28	CASSFNNSPLHF	TGTGCCAGCAGTTTCAATAATTCACCCCTCCACTTT
NA	TRBD2	TRBJ2-3	TRBV4-3	CASSQTGRRLAGGIDGTDTQYF	TGCGCCAGCAGCCAAACCGGGCGCCGACTAGCGGGGGGGATCGATGGTACGGATACGCAGTATTTT
NA	NA	TRBJ1-2	TRBV6-5	CASSPREEDYGYTF	TGTGCCAGCAGTCCCCGGGAGGAGGATTATGGCTACACCTTC
once	TRBD2	TRBJ2-2	TRBV5-1	CASSLLPGLAGGTGELFF	TGCGCCAGCAGCTTGCTTCCGGGACTAGCGGGGGGCACCGGGGAGCTGTTTTTT
NA	NA	TRBJ1-2	TRBV27	CASGGRGVYGYTF	TGTGCCAGCGGCGGGCGAGGCGTCTATGGCTACACCTTC
few	TRBD1	TRBJ2-1	TRBV7-9	CASSFTGGYEQFF	TGTGCCAGCAGCTTTACAGGGGGATATGAGCAGTTCTTC
NA	NA	TRBJ2-5	TRBV24-1	CATSAAGVGTQYF	TGTGCCACCAGTGCCGCAGGGGTTGGGACCCAGTACTTC
NA	NA	TRBJ1-3	TRBV5-1	CASSLGTRVAGNTIYF	TGCGCCAGCAGCTTGGGTACTCGAGTGGCTGGAAACACCATATATTTT
once	TRBD2	TRBJ2-2	TRBV19	CASSLFGLAFGGELFF	TGTGCCAGTAGTCTCTTTGGACTAGCGTTTGGGGGGGAGCTGTTTTTT
NA	NA	TRBJ1-5	TRBV3-1/TRBV3-2	CASSPLGEPQHF	TGTGCCAGCAGCCCTCTCGGGGAGCCCCAGCATTTT
few	TRBD1	TRBJ1-3	TRBV3-1/TRBV3-2	CASSRDRVSGNTIYF	TGTGCCAGCAGCCGGGACAGGGTTAGTGGAAACACCATATATTTT
NA	TRBD1	TRBJ2-1	TRBV5-6	CASSSTPRGLYNEQFF	TGTGCCAGCAGCTCGACGCCCAGGGGGCTTTACAATGAGCAGTTCTTC
NA	TRBD2	TRBJ2-5	TRBV29-1	CSAGTRGETQYF	TGCAGCGCCGGGACTAGGGGGGAGACCCAGTACTTC
NA	NA	TRBJ1-2	TRBV30	CAWSTRRGGYDYGYTF	TGTGCCTGGAGTACCCGTAGAGGGGGTTACGACTATGGCTACACCTTC
NA	TRBD1	TRBJ2-1	TRBV5-1	CASSPGQSNNEQFF	TGCGCCAGCAGCCCGGGACAGAGTAACAATGAGCAGTTCTTC
NA	NA	TRBJ2-1	TRBV7-6	CASRSNNEQFF	TGTGCCAGCAGATCAAACAATGAGCAGTTCTTC
NA	TRBD1	TRBJ1-1	TRBV6-4	CASRRDSVDTEAFF	TGTGCCAGCAGGCGGGACAGTGTGGACACTGAAGCTTTCTTT
once	TRBD1	TRBJ1-1	TRBV4-2	CASSQGFRGLGTEAFF	TGTGCCAGCAGCCAGGGGTTCAGGGGGCTTGGGACTGAAGCTTTCTTT
NA	TRBD1	TRBJ1-1	TRBV11-2	CASSLSTGTEAFF	TGTGCCAGCAGCTTATCGACAGGGACTGAAGCTTTCTTT
NA	NA	TRBJ1-1	TRBV13	CASSLSGGGNTEAFF	TGTGCCAGCAGCTTAAGCGGGGGAGGGAACACTGAAGCTTTCTTT
few	NA	TRBJ1-5	TRBV7-2	CASSLSLLSNQPQHF	TGTGCCAGCAGCCTAAGTTTGTTGAGCAATCAGCCCCAGCATTTT
few	TRBD2	TRBJ2-1	TRBV15	CATSRALAGGSYNEQFF	TGTGCCACCAGCAGAGCCTTAGCGGGAGGGTCCTACAATGAGCAGTTCTTC
NA	TRBD1	TRBJ2-1	TRBV2	CASSLGQGATTEQFF	TGTGCCAGCAGTCTAGGACAGGGGGCAACAACTGAGCAGTTCTTC
NA	NA	TRBJ2-1	TRBV11-2	CASSFRETPYNEQFF	TGTGCCAGCAGCTTCCGGGAGACCCCATACAATGAGCAGTTCTTC
NA	TRBD2	TRBJ2-1	TRBV7-8	CASIGGREDYNEQFF	TGTGCCAGCATCGGGGGGCGGGAGGACTACAATGAGCAGTTCTTC
NA	TRBD2	TRBJ2-7	TRBV5-1	CASSWTSGNYEQYF	TGCGCCAGCAGCTGGACTAGCGGAAACTACGAGCAGTACTTC
NA	TRBD1	TRBJ2-6	TRBV7-2	CASSSVGQASGANVLTF	TGTGCCAGCAGCTCCGTGGGACAGGCCTCTGGGGCCAACGTCCTGACTTTC
NA	NA	TRBJ2-1	TRBV28	CASRSGNNEQFF	TGTGCCAGCAGATCGGGGAACAATGAGCAGTTCTTC
few	NA	TRBJ1-1	TRBV9	CASSAQEMRFGTEAFF	TGTGCCAGCAGCGCCCAGGAAATGCGATTCGGTACTGAAGCTTTCTTT
NA	TRBD1	TRBJ2-1	TRBV6-2/TRBV6-3	CASSTGATSYNEQFF	TGTGCCAGCAGTACAGGGGCGACCTCCTACAATGAGCAGTTCTTC
NA	NA	TRBJ2-1	TRBV25-1	CASSASAYNEQFF	TGTGCCAGCAGTGCTAGCGCGTACAATGAGCAGTTCTTC
NA	NA	TRBJ2-5	TRBV5-1	CASSLEGTQQETQYF	TGCGCCAGCAGCTTGGAAGGGACACAGCAAGAGACCCAGTACTTC
NA	TRBD2	TRBJ2-3	TRBV27	CASSQGVAGAAQYF	TGTGCCAGCAGTCAGGGAGTAGCGGGAGCGGCGCAGTATTTT
NA	NA	TRBJ2-2	TRBV19	CASNLGAGTNTGELFF	TGTGCCAGCAACTTGGGGGCAGGAACGAACACCGGGGAGCTGTTTTTT
NA	NA	TRBJ2-2	TRBV5-1	CASSPYIGELFF	TGCGCCAGCAGCCCGTATATCGGGGAGCTGTTTTTT
NA	NA	TRBJ1-2	TRBV13	CASKGEGGIYGYTF	TGTGCCAGCAAAGGCGAGGGCGGCATCTATGGCTACACCTTC
NA	TRBD2	TRBJ2-1	TRBV4-1	CASSQLPGLAGGLNEQFF	TGCGCCAGCAGCCAATTGCCGGGACTAGCGGGAGGGCTCAATGAGCAGTTCTTC
once	NA	TRBJ1-5	TRBV2	CASSERVSNQPQHF	TGTGCCAGCAGTGAGAGGGTGTCCAATCAGCCCCAGCATTTT
NA	NA	TRBJ2-7	TRBV7-3	CASSLASGKSYEQYF	TGTGCCAGCAGCTTAGCGTCCGGGAAGTCCTACGAGCAGTACTTC
NA	NA	TRBJ2-3	TRBV19	CASSSGGGGPADTQYF	TGTGCCAGTAGCAGCGGAGGGGGAGGGCCCGCAGATACGCAGTATTTT
NA	TRBD1	TRBJ1-3	TRBV18	CASSIGTDSGNTIYF	TGTGCCAGCTCAATAGGGACAGACTCTGGAAACACCATATATTTT
NA	NA	TRBJ1-2	TRBV4-1	CASSQPGRQNYGYTF	TGCGCCAGCAGCCAACCTGGCCGACAGAATTATGGCTACACCTTC
NA	NA	TRBJ2-7	TRBV2	CASTLTGIAYEQYF	TGTGCCAGCACCCTTACAGGGATTGCCTACGAGCAGTACTTC